The clone carrying this TCR beta chain came up a few times. Antigen unknown. The data originate from a study of CD8+CD57+ T cells in acquired aplastic anemia. V was clipped by 3 bases and J by 7 bases, with 10 bases between them. The CDR3 has 14 amino acids. Germline values: CDR1 MDHEN, CDR2 SYDVKM. The template for TCR beta VDJ and CDR3 sequence profiling was genomic DNA. TCRdb re-analysed the reads in MiXCR, keeping a single row per CDR3 protein. The data show about 180,000 distinct CDR3 sequences, around 45% seen once. General study results and limits: It was found that 25 to 35 CD8+ CDR3 sequences were shared between patients and controls.

This clonotype was sampled from a human donor in good health. The rearrangement uses TRBV28 and TRBJ1-6; D unclear. Sequenced input: sorted CD4+, CD8+, or CD8+CD57+ T cells (not recorded which) from PBMCs. The CDR3 region is CASSFRPTNSPLHF. The CDR3 DNA follows: TGTGCCAGCAGTTTTCGACCGACGAATTCACCCCTCCACTTT.